These T cell receptor beta chains were read from a single sample in a study of cytotoxic CD8 clonotypes in ibrutinib-treated CLL. Repertoires were generated with immunoSEQ multiplex PCR, while TCRdb's copy carries only in-frame clones and drops some. The sample comprises under 300,000 clones, 70% of which are singletons, and roughly 15% rests with the top ten. This sample comprised PBMCs, obtained after 24 months of ibrutinib treatment. The receptors originated from a human donor with chronic lymphocytic leukemia. CDR3s include the opening cysteine and the closing phenylalanine or tryptophan. D genes are given only for firm matches. Size is omitted from some rows. Given values are once, few, many or a class for expanded clones.

D	size	V	J	CDR3	DNA
TRBD2	-	TRBV11-2	TRBJ2-7	CASSSTSGFEQYF	TGTGCCAGCAGCTCGACTAGCGGGTTCGAGCAGTACTTC
-	-	TRBV28	TRBJ2-7	CASIQGVGYEQYF	TGTGCCAGCATCCAGGGTGTCGGTTACGAGCAGTACTTC
-	-	TRBV27	TRBJ1-5	CASSFAGLGQPQHF	TGTGCCAGCAGTTTCGCTGGGCTGGGCCAGCCCCAGCATTTT
-	few	TRBV14	TRBJ2-7	CASSQLVQGTREQYF	TGTGCCAGCAGCCAGCTGGTACAGGGGACTCGTGAGCAGTACTTC
TRBD1	-	TRBV9	TRBJ2-5	CASSAQQGAGETQYF	TGTGCCAGCAGCGCCCAACAGGGGGCCGGGGAGACCCAGTACTTC
-	-	TRBV5-1	TRBJ1-4	CASSPGNQAGHEKLFF	TGCGCCAGCAGCCCAGGAAACCAGGCGGGCCATGAAAAACTGTTTTTT
-	few	TRBV6-1	TRBJ1-1	CASSEASSAFF	TGTGCCAGCAGTGAAGCTAGTTCAGCTTTCTTT
TRBD2	few	TRBV28	TRBJ2-5	CASSWLLAGVGEETQYF	TGTGCCAGCAGTTGGTTACTAGCGGGAGTAGGTGAGGAGACCCAGTACTTC
-	-	TRBV9	TRBJ2-7	CASSVDLFYEQYF	TGTGCCAGCAGCGTAGATCTCTTCTACGAGCAGTACTTC
-	once	TRBV28	TRBJ2-5	CASSLGMGEGAQYF	TGTGCCAGCAGTTTAGGCATGGGAGAAGGGGCCCAGTACTTC
TRBD1	few	TRBV4-1	TRBJ1-5	CASSLGTVNQPQHF	TGCGCCAGCAGCCTAGGGACAGTCAATCAGCCCCAGCATTTT
-	-	TRBV5-1	TRBJ2-5	CASSPGTVDETQYF	TGCGCCAGCAGCCCCGGGACGGTTGACGAGACCCAGTACTTC
TRBD1	-	TRBV18	TRBJ2-6	CASSQTGDNSGANVLTF	TGTGCCAGCTCACAGACAGGGGATAACTCTGGGGCCAACGTCCTGACTTTC
TRBD1	few	TRBV4-2	TRBJ1-5	CASSQRTGWNQPQHF	TGTGCCAGCAGCCAGCGGACAGGGTGGAATCAGCCCCAGCATTTT
-	few	TRBV18	TRBJ1-2	CASSPERAYGYTF	TGTGCCAGCTCACCGGAGAGGGCCTATGGCTACACCTTC
-	-	TRBV27	TRBJ1-1	CASSPTRVFTEAFF	TGTGCCAGCAGTCCTACCAGGGTCTTCACTGAAGCTTTCTTT
-	-	TRBV5-4	TRBJ2-7	CASSLGTSWYEQYF	TGTGCCAGCAGCTTGGGGACTTCGTGGTACGAGCAGTACTTC
-	few	TRBV27	TRBJ1-2	CASSRDTGNYGYTF	TGTGCCAGCAGCAGGGACACGGGAAACTATGGCTACACCTTC